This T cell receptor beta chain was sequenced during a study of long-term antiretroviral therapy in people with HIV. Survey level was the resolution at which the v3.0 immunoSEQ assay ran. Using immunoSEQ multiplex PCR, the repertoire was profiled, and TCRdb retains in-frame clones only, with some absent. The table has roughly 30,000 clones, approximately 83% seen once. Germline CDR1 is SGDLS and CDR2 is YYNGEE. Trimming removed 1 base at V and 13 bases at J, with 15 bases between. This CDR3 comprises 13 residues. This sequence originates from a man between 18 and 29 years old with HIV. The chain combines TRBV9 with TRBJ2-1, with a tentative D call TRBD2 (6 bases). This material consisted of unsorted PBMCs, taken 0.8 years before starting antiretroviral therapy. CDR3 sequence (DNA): TGTGCCAGCAGCGTATCCCCTAAGCGGGCACAGTTCTTC. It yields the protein CASSVSPKRAQFF.